Listed below are T cell receptor beta chains from one sample, sequenced in a study of molecular identifiers for immune sequencing clone quantification. TCRdb passed the PCR reads through MiXCR, listing each CDR3 protein once. This table holds 250,000 to 400,000 distinct CDR3 sequences, 20% to 25% found once. The sample was naive CD8+ T cells from blood, with Jurkat cell RNA spiked in. The source is a human donor in good health. Some libraries in this study had Jurkat cell RNA spiked in. Both conserved end residues are part of each CDR3. Fields, in order: J gene, V gene, D gene, clone size, CDR3 DNA, CDR3 protein. D genes are given only for firm matches. Clone size appears in some rows only: once, few, many, or a class for an expanded clone.

>TRBJ1-4|TRBV4-3|-|-
TGCGCCAGCAGCCAAGGGATGTCAGCCTATGAAAAACTGTTTTTT
CASSQGMSAYEKLFF
>TRBJ2-3|TRBV27|TRBD1|-
TGTGCCAGCAGTTTATCTATGTTCGGGACAGGGGGCGTGCTGGATACGCAGTATTTT
CASSLSMFGTGGVLDTQYF
>TRBJ2-4|TRBV9|-|many
TGTGCCAGCAGCGTAGGACAGTCTAAAGCCAAAAACATTCAGTACTTC
CASSVGQSKAKNIQYF
>TRBJ1-1|TRBV3-1|-|many
TGTGCCAGCAGCCACCTTCGACAGATGAACACTGAAGCTTTCTTT
CASSHLRQMNTEAFF
>TRBJ2-3|TRBV20-1|-|few
TGCAGTGCTAGAGATAGTTGGGCAGTGAAACACACTCCAGATACGCAGTATTTT
CSARDSWAVKHTPDTQYF
>TRBJ2-3|TRBV5-4|-|many
TGTGCCAGCAGCTTGGAAGGGGGGGCAGATACGCAGTATTTT
CASSLEGGADTQYF
>TRBJ2-7|TRBV12-3/TRBV12-4|TRBD2|few
TGTGCCAGCAGCTCAAGCGGGAGGGCCTGGTCCTACGAGCAGTACTTC
CASSSSGRAWSYEQYF
>TRBJ1-5|TRBV3-1|-|-
TGTGCCGGCAGCCAAGTTTTGGGTAGCAATCAGCCCCAGCATTTT
CAGSQVLGSNQPQHF
>TRBJ2-2|TRBV6-2/TRBV6-3|-|many
TGTGCCAGCAGTTACCTGTGGGACGAAATAAACACCGGGGAGCTGTTTTTT
CASSYLWDEINTGELFF
>TRBJ2-5|TRBV9|-|-
TGTGCCAGCAGCGCCGTCGGAAACCCTCAAGAGACCCAGTACTTC
CASSAVGNPQETQYF
>TRBJ2-1|TRBV4-1|-|many
TGCGCCAGCAGCCTAGCGGAAAACTACAATGAGCAGTTCTTC
CASSLAENYNEQFF
>TRBJ2-3|TRBV19|-|-
TGTGCCAGTAGTATAGTACCCCAAGATACGCAGTATTTT
CASSIVPQDTQYF
>TRBJ2-3|TRBV6-5|TRBD2|many
TGTGCCAGCAGTTACATCGGACTAGCGGATACAGATACGCAGTATTTT
CASSYIGLADTDTQYF
>TRBJ1-1|TRBV30|-|-
TGTGCCTGGAGTGAGAGTCGGGGTACTGAAGCTTTCTTT
CAWSESRGTEAFF
>TRBJ2-5|TRBV11-3|-|many
TGTGCCAGCAGCTCCAACCGGGGCAACGAGCAAGAGACCCAGTACTTC
CASSSNRGNEQETQYF
>TRBJ2-1|TRBV29-1|TRBD2|many
TGCAGCGTCCCGTGGGAGGGTGAGCAGTTCTTC
CSVPWEGEQFF
>TRBJ2-3|TRBV20-1|TRBD2|-
TGCAGTGCGTCGACTAGCGGGGGGGCCGGTACGCAGTATTTT
CSASTSGGAGTQYF
>TRBJ1-4|TRBV4-3|TRBD1|many
TGCGCCAGCAGCCACGATAGAATTAACAGGGGGAAACTGTTTTTT
CASSHDRINRGKLFF
>TRBJ2-1|TRBV5-1|-|-
TGCGCCAGCAGCTCCCGGGACCCCTCCTACAATGAGCAGTTCTTC
CASSSRDPSYNEQFF
>TRBJ2-7|TRBV27|TRBD2|few
TGTGCCAGCAGTATCGCTAGCGGGAGAACCTACGAGCAGTACTTC
CASSIASGRTYEQYF
>TRBJ2-5|TRBV4-3|-|few
TGCGCCAGCAGCCAAGAGCGGAGCCAAGAGACCCAGTACTTC
CASSQERSQETQYF
>TRBJ1-5|TRBV7-2|-|many
TGTGCCAGCAGCTCCGGGGAGGGGCCGATTAGCAATCAGCCCCAGCATTTT
CASSSGEGPISNQPQHF
>TRBJ2-5|TRBV7-9|TRBD1|many
TGTGCCAGCAGCTTTCTATCAGGGGGCGACGAGACCCAGTACTTC
CASSFLSGGDETQYF
>TRBJ2-1|TRBV5-4|-|many
TGTGCCAGCAGCTTGGTAGGTCAGGCAGGCGAGGAGCAGTTCTTC
CASSLVGQAGEEQFF
>TRBJ2-1|TRBV7-8|TRBD1|many
TGTGCCAGCAGCCGACAGGGATCCTACAATGAGCAGTTCTTC
CASSRQGSYNEQFF
>TRBJ2-3|TRBV28|-|-
TGTGCCAGCAGTAGCTTCGGAAGCACAGATACGCAGTATTTT
CASSSFGSTDTQYF
>TRBJ1-2|TRBV5-1|TRBD1|many
TGCGCCAGCAGCTATACAGGGGGCGACTATGGCTACACCTTC
CASSYTGGDYGYTF
>TRBJ2-1|TRBV24-1|TRBD1|many
TGTGCCACCAGTGACCCGGGACAGGGTCTTTACAATGAGCAGTTCTTC
CATSDPGQGLYNEQFF
>TRBJ1-5|TRBV12-3/TRBV12-4|-|many
TGTGCCAGCAGTTCCCTAGGGCAGGGTCGTAGCCAGCCCCAGCATTTT
CASSSLGQGRSQPQHF
>TRBJ2-1|TRBV4-3|-|many
TGCGCCAGCAGCCAGAGAGCCACCCTCGGGGCCGAGCAGTTCTTC
CASSQRATLGAEQFF
>TRBJ2-3|TRBV2|TRBD1|-
TGTGCCAGCAAACCGGGACAGGGCACAGATACGCAGTATTTT
CASKPGQGTDTQYF
>TRBJ2-3|TRBV4-3|-|few
TGCGCCAGCAGCCAAGATAAGACCACAGATACGCAGTATTTT
CASSQDKTTDTQYF
>TRBJ2-2|TRBV13|TRBD1|many
TGTGCCAGCAGCTACGACAGGGGCACCGGGGAGCTGTTTTTT
CASSYDRGTGELFF
>TRBJ2-1|TRBV24-1|TRBD2|many
TGTGCCACCAGTGCCTCCGGGACTAGCGGGGGGCCGTCTTACAATGAGCAGTTCTTC
CATSASGTSGGPSYNEQFF
>TRBJ2-3|TRBV6-7|TRBD2|few
TGTGCCAGCCTGGCTAGGCGCGGGACTAGCGGCAGCCCTAGCACAGATACGCAGTATTTT
CASLARRGTSGSPSTDTQYF
>TRBJ1-4|TRBV6-5|-|many
TGTGCCAGCAGTGAAAGGGAAAAACTGTTTTTT
CASSEREKLFF
>TRBJ1-4|TRBV6-5|-|many
TGTGCCAGCAGTTACTCGATCCTTGCAGGGAATGAAAAACTGTTTTTT
CASSYSILAGNEKLFF
>TRBJ2-7|TRBV6-2/TRBV6-3|-|many
TGTGCCAGCAGTTACTTGTTTACGGGGGAGCAGTACTTC
CASSYLFTGEQYF
>TRBJ2-7|TRBV6-6|TRBD1|many
TGTGCCACCAGAGGGACAGTATACGAGCAGTACTTC
CATRGTVYEQYF
>TRBJ2-1|TRBV13|-|-
TGTGCCAGCAGTTACCGGGGTTTAAAGCAGTTCTTC
CASSYRGLKQFF
>TRBJ1-6|TRBV5-6|TRBD1|many
TGTGCCAGCAGCGGGGGACAGGGAATGTCACCCCTCCACTTT
CASSGGQGMSPLHF
>TRBJ1-1|TRBV7-9|-|-
TGTGCCGCAGCCGATCGGTCGACCATGAACACTGAAGCTTTCTTT
CAAADRSTMNTEAFF
>TRBJ1-1|TRBV4-3|-|many
TGCGCCAGCAGCCAAGATCGGCCGGGATTATTACTCGAAGCTTTCTTT
CASSQDRPGLLLEAFF
>TRBJ2-3|TRBV14|TRBD2|-
TGTGCCAGCAGCCAAGAACTAGCGTTTGATACGCAGTGTTTT
CASSQELAFDTQCF
>TRBJ2-1|TRBV5-1|TRBD2|many
TGCGCCAGCAGCTTGCACGCGACTAGCGACTACAATGAGCAGTTCTTC
CASSLHATSDYNEQFF
>TRBJ2-7|TRBV20-1|TRBD1|many
TGCAGTGCTAGAGACGGACAGGGAGTACCCTACGAGCAGTACTTC
CSARDGQGVPYEQYF
>TRBJ1-5|TRBV2|-|many
TGTGCCAGCAGTCTCTGGGAAGAGGTTGGCAATCAGCCCCAGCATTTT
CASSLWEEVGNQPQHF
>TRBJ2-1|TRBV27|-|-
TGTGCCAGCAGTCTGACCCTCCTTAACATCAATGAGCAGTTCTTC
CASSLTLLNINEQFF
>TRBJ2-3|TRBV4-3|TRBD1|once
TGCGCCAGCAGCCAACGACAGGGTGCATTGACAGATACGCGGTATTTT
CASSQRQGALTDTRYF
>TRBJ2-7|TRBV20-1|-|-
TGCAGTGCTAGAGTCCTCGGGACCATCTACGAGCAGTACTTC
CSARVLGTIYEQYF
>TRBJ2-5|TRBV7-2|-|many
TGTGCCAGCAGCTTAGTCCAGCCCCAAGAGACCCAGTACTTC
CASSLVQPQETQYF
>TRBJ2-3|TRBV27|TRBD1|few
TGTGCCAGCAGTTTAATTGGGACAGGGGCAGATACGCAGTATTTT
CASSLIGTGADTQYF
>TRBJ2-3|TRBV9|-|many
TGTGCCAGCAGCGGTAGAGAGGTCGTCGGGGGCTTCACAGATACGCAGTATTTT
CASSGREVVGGFTDTQYF
>TRBJ2-5|TRBV7-9|TRBD2|many
TGTGCCAGCAGCACTCGGTCGGGACTAGAAGAGACCCAGTACTTC
CASSTRSGLEETQYF
>TRBJ2-1|TRBV7-2|TRBD2|few
TGTGCCAGCAGCTTAGCGGTCCTCTTGCGGGAGTCCTACAATGAGCAGTTCTTC
CASSLAVLLRESYNEQFF